The 6 T cell receptor beta chains below come from one sample, sequenced in a study of T cells after somatic rescue of genetic block. The protocol was immunoSEQ multiplex PCR, while the TCRdb copy is restricted to in-frame clones and leaves out a portion. The sample lists some 90,000 clones, 75% to 90% occurring once. The sample taken for sequencing was peripheral blood mononuclear cells (PBMCs). Receptor source: a woman between 18 and 29 years old.

This sequence joins TRBV5-1 and TRBJ2-6; D is unresolved. The germline gives CDR1 SGHRS, CDR2 YFSETQ. The CDR3 loop spans 16 amino acids. V was trimmed by 4 bases and J by 1 base, leaving 12 bases between them. CDR3 nucleotides: TGCGCCAGCAGCACCCCGACGGAGTCTGGGGCCAACGTCCTGACTTTC. Its translation is CASSTPTESGANVLTF.

The chain joins TRBV30 to TRBJ2-1; 8 positions match TRBD2. With V trimmed by 8 bases and J by 1 base, 7 bases remained unmatched. This CDR3 comprises 14 residues. Germline assignment: CDR1 GTSNPN and CDR2 SVGIG (reference sequence). Here the CDR3 reads CASGRYGSYNEQFF. The CDR3 DNA reads as TGTGCCAGCGGGAGATACGGGTCCTACAATGAGCAGTTCTTC.

This chain joins TRBV14 and TRBJ2-7; possible D gene TRBD2, 6 bases. V was trimmed by 6 bases and J by 2 bases, leaving 8 bases between them. The germline V gene has CDR1 SGHDN and CDR2 FVKESK. This CDR3 is 12 amino acids long. The CDR3 region is CASRGLPYEQYF. The CDR3 coding sequence is TGTGCCAGCAGGGGACTTCCCTACGAGCAGTACTTC. Full variable domain (remainder filled in from reference TRBV14 and TRBJ2-7): EAGVTQFPSHSVIEKGQTVTLRCDPISGHDNLYWYRRVMGKEIKFLLHFVKESKQDESGMPNNRFLAERTGGTYSTLKVQPAELEDSGVYFCASRGLPYEQYFGPGTRLTVT.

The chain uses TRBV18 and TRBJ2-1; TRBD2 agrees at 7 bases. V lost 5 bases, J lost 9 bases, and 16 bases stayed unmatched. The CDR3 has 16 residues. Germline assignment: CDR1 KGHSH and CDR2 LQKENI. As DNA, the CDR3 is TGTGCCAGCTCAGTAACCATTAGACTAGCAGAACCTGAGCAGTTCTTC. It specifies CASSVTIRLAEPEQFF.

This chain connects TRBV2 to TRBJ2-5; the match to TRBD2 covers 11 bases. The germline CDR1 and CDR2 sequences are SNHLY and FYNNEI. The length of the CDR3 is 14 residues. V lost 5 bases and J lost 4; bases outside the gene matches: 3. The CDR3 DNA reads TGTGCCAGCAGTTACGGGACTAGCGGAGAGACCCAGTACTTC. Encoded protein: CASSYGTSGETQYF.

This chain uses TRBV4-1 with TRBJ2-7, with D unresolved. From germline, CDR1 is MGHRA and CDR2 YSYEKL. V lost 8 bases to trimming and J lost 2 bases, with 7 bases between them. The CDR3 length is 11 residues. CDR3 DNA: TGCGCCAGCCGCGACACCTACGAGCAGTACTTC. It specifies CASRDTYEQYF.